Sequencing of this T cell receptor (beta chain) was carried out in a study of T cell repertoires in cytomegalovirus infection. Study results and caveats: HLA-C-restricted CMV-specific TCR beta clonotypes prevailed in the ex vivo response.

Only one count was recorded for this clonotype. Its antigen is still unknown. TCRdb re-analysed the reads in MiXCR, keeping a single row per CDR3 protein. The sample shows approximately 730,000 distinct CDR3 sequences, approximately 32% of them seen only once. Germline CDR1 is ENHRY and CDR2 is SYGVKD. This CDR3 has 13 residues. The ends were cut back, 3 bases at V and 4 bases at J, with 6 bases in the middle. The input for sequencing was cultured CD8+ T cells from PBMCs, taken from culture after CMV antigen stimulation. The chain is built from TRBV10-3 and TRBJ2-2, with D hard to call. The TCR was taken from a human donor in good health (CMV status not recorded). Some clones in this sample may be carry-over from other donors' samples. In DNA, the CDR3 is TGTGCCATCAGTGATCCGGGCACCGGGGAGCTGTTTTTT. It codes for CAISDPGTGELFF.